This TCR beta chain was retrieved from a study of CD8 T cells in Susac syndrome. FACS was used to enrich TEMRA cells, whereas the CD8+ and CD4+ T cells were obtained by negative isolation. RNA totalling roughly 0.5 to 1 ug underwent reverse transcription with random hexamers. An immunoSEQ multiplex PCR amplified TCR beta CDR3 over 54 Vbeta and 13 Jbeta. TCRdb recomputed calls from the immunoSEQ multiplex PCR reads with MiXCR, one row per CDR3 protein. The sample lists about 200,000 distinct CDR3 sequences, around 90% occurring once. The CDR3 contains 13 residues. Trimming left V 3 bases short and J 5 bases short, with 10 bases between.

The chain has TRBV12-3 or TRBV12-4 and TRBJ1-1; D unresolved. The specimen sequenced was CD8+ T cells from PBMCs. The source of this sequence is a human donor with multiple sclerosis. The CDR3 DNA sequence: TGTGCCAGCAGTTTTTCGGGAGGGACTGAAGCTTTCTTT. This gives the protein CASSFSGGTEAFF.